Following are 26 T cell receptor beta chains from one sample sequenced in a study of cytomegalovirus exposure and HLA in healthy donors. Some clones are missing from TCRdb's copy, which holds only in-frame ones; the method was immunoSEQ multiplex PCR. The sample yields about 220,000 clones, 75% to 95% seen once. The specimen sequenced was PBMCs. Receptors originate from a young woman in good health and CMV-seronegative.

The chain carries TRBV25-1 and TRBJ1-1; tentatively, D is TRBD1 (6 bases). The CDR3 sequence is 14 residues long. Germline V lookup: CDR1 MGHDK, CDR2 SYGVNS. V lost 4 bases and J lost 7, with 16 bases in between. The CDR3 nucleotides are TGTGCCAGCAGTGGTCGAGACAGGTCCGGTGAAGCTTTCTTT. It encodes CASSGRDRSGEAFF.

The chain combines TRBV7-6 with TRBJ1-6; maybe TRBD1 (5 bases). V lost 5 bases to trimming and J lost 10 bases, with 18 bases between them. The CDR3 is 15 residues long. CDR1 SGHVS and CDR2 FNYEAQ come from the germline V gene. The CDR3 loop reads CASSRQQEFGSPLHF. The CDR3 nucleotides read TGTGCCAGCAGCCGTCAACAGGAGTTTGGGTCACCCCTCCACTTT.

The chain has TRBV11-2 and TRBJ2-7, with TRBD1 matching 7 bases. V lost 5 bases to trimming and J lost 2 bases; unmatched junction nucleotides: 12. The CDR3 sequence is 16 residues long. Germline V CDR1 and CDR2: SGHAT, FQNNGV. The CDR3 nucleotides are TGTGCCAGCAGCGACGCCAACAGGGGCCCAACCTACGAGCAGTACTTC. Its protein is CASSDANRGPTYEQYF. The entire variable domain, with the rest obtained from reference TRBV11-2 and TRBJ2-7, is as follows: EAGVAQSPRYKIIEKRQSVAFWCNPISGHATLYWYQQILGQGPKLLIQFQNNGVVDDSQLPKDRFSAERLKGVDSTLKIQPAKLEDSAVYLCASSDANRGPTYEQYFGPGTRLTVT.

This rearrangement joins TRBV11-2 to TRBJ2-7, with TRBD2 matching 10 bases. With 0 bases clipped from V and 6 bases from J, the junction kept 2 bases outside the gene matches. The CDR3 has 14 residues. Per the germline V gene, CDR1 is SGHAT and CDR2 is FQNNGV. The CDR3 here is CASSLDSSGSEQYF. The CDR3 coding sequence is TGTGCCAGCAGCTTAGATTCTAGCGGGAGCGAGCAGTACTTC.

The genes are TRBV11-3 and TRBJ2-5, with D tentatively TRBD2 (6 bases). This CDR3 contains 16 residues. Germline CDR1 reads SGHNT; CDR2 reads YENEEA. Between the trimmed V and J ends, which lost 1 base and 1 base, there was a span of 13 bases. The CDR3 spells CASSLGRRDGQETQYF. The CDR3 nucleotides are TGTGCCAGCAGCTTAGGGAGGCGGGACGGCCAAGAGACCCAGTACTTC.

The rearrangement links TRBV6-4 to TRBJ2-1; TRBD2 matches at 9 bases. The length of the CDR3 is 15 residues. The V and J ends lost 2 bases and 6 bases, in that order; junction bases with no gene match: 5. The V gene's germline CDR1 is MRHNA and CDR2 SNTAGT. This chain's CDR3 is CASSDDPSGINEQFF. DNA of the CDR3: TGTGCCAGCAGTGACGATCCTAGCGGGATCAATGAGCAGTTCTTC.

The chain employs TRBV10-3 and TRBJ1-2; D might be TRBD1 (5 bases). Between the trimmed V and J ends, which lost 0 bases and 8 bases, there was a span of 22 bases. From germline, CDR1 is ENHRY and CDR2 SYGVKD. This CDR3 contains 17 residues. CDR3: CAISESPGRDLGRGYTF. In nucleotides, the CDR3 is TGTGCCATCAGTGAGTCCCCCGGGCGGGACCTGGGGAGAGGCTACACCTTC.

The rearrangement uses TRBV6-5 and TRBJ1-2; TRBD1 agrees at 8 bases. Germline CDR1 MNHEY, CDR2 SVGAGI. J was trimmed by 9 bases and V by 11 bases; bases with no gene match: 14. The CDR3 is 13 amino acids. This CDR3 is CASTWAGGVSYTF. CDR3 DNA: TGTGCCTCTACCTGGGCAGGGGGCGTTAGCTACACCTTC.

The chain joins TRBV13 to TRBJ2-1; D is unresolved. Between the trimmed V and J ends, which lost 4 bases and 5 bases, there was a span of 15 bases. The CDR3 has 15 amino acids. Germline loops: CDR1 PRHDT, CDR2 FYEKMQ (reference sequence). The DNA for the CDR3 is TGTGCCAGCAGCTCCTTCACCCGGAGTAACAATGAGCAGTTCTTC. As protein: CASSSFTRSNNEQFF.

This clone was seen only once. The chain links TRBV7-2 to TRBJ2-7, with D possibly TRBD1 on 5 matching bases. Trimming pared 5 bases from V and 3 bases from J, leaving 20 bases between. CDR3 size: 16 residues. Germline values: CDR1 SGHTA, CDR2 FQGNSA. CDR3 DNA: TGTGCCAGCAGCCCACGCACCGGTCAGGGATTCTACGAGCAGTACTTC. Translation gives CASSPRTGQGFYEQYF.

J is TRBJ2-7 and V is TRBV10-3; the D is unclear. The CDR3 is 14 residues long. Germline loops: CDR1 ENHRY, CDR2 SYGVKD. V was shortened by 6 bases and J by 2 bases, with 14 bases between the two germline ends. The CDR3 sequence: CAISSTDTTYEQYF. In DNA, the CDR3 is TGTGCCATCAGCTCAACAGATACCACCTACGAGCAGTACTTC.

V is TRBV10-3 and J is TRBJ2-7; 11 positions match TRBD1. The CDR3 extends over 13 amino acids. V dropped 4 bases and J dropped 6; count of bases not matched to a gene: 2. CDR1 is ENHRY and CDR2 is SYGVKD in the germline V gene. The CDR3 nucleotides are TGTGCCATCAGTGGGGACAGGGGGTCCGAGCAGTACTTC. This encodes CAISGDRGSEQYF.

This sequence joins TRBV7-9 and TRBJ2-1; 9 nucleotides line up with TRBD1. The CDR3 covers 18 residues. Per the germline V gene, CDR1 is SEHNR and CDR2 is FQNEAQ (reference sequence). Trimming took 4 bases from V and 2 from J; bases not matched to a gene: 12. DNA for the CDR3: TGTGCCAGCAGCTCAAAGGGGGGACAGGGCCCACCCTACAATGAGCAGTTCTTC. This translates into CASSSKGGQGPPYNEQFF. The full variable domain, its missing parts supplied by reference TRBV7-9 and TRBJ2-1, is DTGVSQNPRHKITKRGQNVTFRCDPISEHNRLYWYRQTLGQGPEFLTYFQNEAQLEKSRLLSDRFSAERPKGSFSTLEIQRTEQGDSAMYLCASSSKGGQGPPYNEQFFGPGTRLTVL.

The rearrangement uses TRBV27 and TRBJ1-4, with a possible D match to TRBD1 (5 bases). CDR1 is MNHEY, CDR2 SMNVEV, per germline (reference sequence). V lost 2 bases to trimming and J lost 4 bases, with 8 bases between them. The CDR3 has 14 amino acids. As DNA, the CDR3 is TGTGCCAGCAGTTTAGGGGGAGGTAATGAAAAACTGTTTTTT. This gives the protein CASSLGGGNEKLFF. The full variable domain, rest sourced from reference TRBV27 and TRBJ1-4, is EAQVTQNPRYLITVTGKKLTVTCSQNMNHEYMSWYRQDPGLGLRQIYYSMNVEVTDKGDVPEGYKVSRKEKRNFPLILESPSPNQTSLYFCASSLGGGNEKLFFGSGTQLSVL.

This clone has just one count. The genes are TRBV4-1 and TRBJ2-1, with a weak D call TRBD2 (5 bases). Trimming removed 1 base at V and 9 bases at J, with 10 bases between. CDR3 length: 13 residues. Germline values: CDR1 MGHRA, CDR2 YSYEKL. CDR3 in amino acids: CASSQAQEAEQFF. In DNA form, the CDR3 reads TGCGCCAGCAGCCAAGCGCAGGAGGCTGAGCAGTTCTTC.

This clone is a singleton in its sample. The genes are TRBV11-2 and TRBJ1-1, with 9 positions matching TRBD1. V lost 5 bases, J lost 6 bases, and 10 bases stayed unmatched. Germline assignment: CDR1 SGHAT and CDR2 FQNNGV. This CDR3 region has 15 residues. CDR3: CASSHGQGSIAEAFF. The DNA of the CDR3 is TGTGCCAGCAGCCACGGACAGGGGAGTATAGCTGAAGCTTTCTTT. The variable domain in full, completed from reference TRBV11-2 and TRBJ1-1, reads EAGVAQSPRYKIIEKRQSVAFWCNPISGHATLYWYQQILGQGPKLLIQFQNNGVVDDSQLPKDRFSAERLKGVDSTLKIQPAKLEDSAVYLCASSHGQGSIAEAFFGQGTRLTVV.

The DNA for the CDR3 is TGTGCCAGCAGCTTAGATGGAGCTGACTCCTACGAGCAGTACTTC. This sequence encodes CASSLDGADSYEQYF. The V gene is TRBV7-9, the J gene TRBJ2-7; no reliable D call. The CDR3 extends over 15 amino acids. Germline values: CDR1 SEHNR, CDR2 FQNEAQ (reference sequence). The V end was cut by 1 base, the J end by 0 bases, with 10 bases between.

The chain uses TRBV19 and TRBJ2-7, with 12 bases that match TRBD2. The junction had 12 bases not matched to a gene; V was cut back by 4 bases and J by 5 bases. The CDR3 sequence is 17 residues long. Per the germline V gene, CDR1 is LNHDA and CDR2 is SQIVND (reference sequence). In nucleotides, the CDR3 is TGTGCCAGTAGTAATCCTGGTTCGGGACTAGCGGGTCACGAGCAGTACTTC. It translates to CASSNPGSGLAGHEQYF.

The gene calls are TRBV30 and TRBJ1-2; perhaps TRBD1 as D (5 bases). V lost 4 bases, J lost 4 bases, and 16 bases lay in between. The CDR3 contains 14 residues. Germline loops: CDR1 GTSNPN, CDR2 SVGIG (reference sequence). CDR3 sequence (DNA): TGTGCCTGGATCCCCAGGGCCTGGGGCTATGGCTACACCTTC. It yields the protein CAWIPRAWGYGYTF.

This rearrangement joins TRBV4-1 to TRBJ2-5; TRBD2 aligns across 13 bases. J lost 4 bases, V lost 4 bases, and 6 bases had no gene match. The CDR3 runs to 16 residues. Germline CDR1 and CDR2: MGHRA and YSYEKL. The CDR3, as DNA: TGCGCCAGCAGCCGCCTCGGGACTAGCGGGACAGAGACCCAGTACTTC. Its protein is CASSRLGTSGTETQYF.

The V call is TRBV11-2, the J call TRBJ2-1, with D perhaps TRBD1 (5 bases). This CDR3 is 14 amino acids long. Trimming left V 2 bases short and J 9 bases short, with 14 bases between. CDR1 SGHAT and CDR2 FQNNGV come from the germline V gene. CDR3 protein: CASSLRSGWSEQFF. The CDR3 DNA reads TGTGCCAGCAGCTTACGGTCAGGGTGGAGTGAGCAGTTCTTC.

This chain links TRBV30 with TRBJ1-2; no definite D call. V was pared by 2 bases and J by 5 bases, with 18 bases between. Per germline, CDR1 GTSNPN and CDR2 SVGIG (reference sequence). The CDR3 spans 15 residues. CDR3 in amino acids: CAWSPNINGGYGYTF. The CDR3 bases are TGTGCCTGGAGTCCCAATATAAATGGAGGGTATGGCTACACCTTC.

CDR3 bases: TGTGCCTGTCGTAAGAGCTCCTACGAGCAGTACTTC. This translates into CACRKSSYEQYF. This sequence joins TRBV30 and TRBJ2-7; no definite D call. The CDR3 spans 12 residues. Trimming left V 6 bases short and J 0 bases short, with 9 bases between. CDR1 and CDR2 from the germline V gene are GTSNPN and SVGIG (reference sequence).

This rearrangement joins TRBV29-1 to TRBJ1-1; 9 bases agree with TRBD1. Germline loops: CDR1 SQVTM, CDR2 ANQGSEA. CDR3 size: 14 residues. Trimming at V came to 4 bases and at J to 1 base, leaving 4 bases not matched to a gene. CDR3 amino acids: CSVVGQGRNTEAFF. The DNA for the CDR3 is TGCAGCGTTGTTGGACAGGGGCGGAACACTGAAGCTTTCTTT. The variable domain in full, completed from reference TRBV29-1 and TRBJ1-1, reads SAVISQKPSRDICQRGTSLTIQCQVDSQVTMMFWYRQQPGQSLTLIATANQGSEATYESGFVIDKFPISRPNLTFSTLTVSNMSPEDSSIYLCSVVGQGRNTEAFFGQGTRLTVV.

This clone has a single count. The chain links TRBV29-1 to TRBJ2-1, with D possibly matching TRBD2 (6 bases). Germline loops: CDR1 SQVTM, CDR2 ANQGSEA. V was clipped by 4 bases and J by 4 bases, with 8 bases between them. This CDR3 has 12 amino acids. This CDR3 is CSVGDFYNEQFF. In nucleotides, the CDR3 is TGCAGCGTTGGGGACTTTTACAATGAGCAGTTCTTC.

This clone has only one observation. CDR3 sequence: CASRPGGSKGEQYF. The DNA for the CDR3 is TGCGCCAGCCGCCCCGGCGGGAGTAAGGGCGAGCAGTACTTC. The chain recombines TRBV10-1 with TRBJ2-7, with TRBD2 matching 7 bases. Per germline, CDR1 WNHNN and CDR2 SYGVQD (reference sequence). CDR3 length equals 14 residues. J gave up 6 bases and V 8 bases, and 13 bases lay outside the gene matches.